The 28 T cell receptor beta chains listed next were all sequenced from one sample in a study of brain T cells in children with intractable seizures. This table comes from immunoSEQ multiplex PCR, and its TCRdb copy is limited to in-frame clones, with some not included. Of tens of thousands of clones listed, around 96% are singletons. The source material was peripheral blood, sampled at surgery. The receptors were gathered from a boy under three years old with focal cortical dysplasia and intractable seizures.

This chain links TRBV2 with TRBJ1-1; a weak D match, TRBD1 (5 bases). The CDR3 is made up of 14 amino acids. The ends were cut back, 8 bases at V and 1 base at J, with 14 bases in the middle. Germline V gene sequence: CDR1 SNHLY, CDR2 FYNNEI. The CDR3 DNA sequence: TGTGCCAGCCCCGAGGGAGGGGAGAACACTGAAGCTTTCTTT. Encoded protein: CASPEGGENTEAFF. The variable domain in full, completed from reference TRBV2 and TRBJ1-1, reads EPEVTQTPSHQVTQMGQEVILRCVPISNHLYFYWYRQILGQKVEFLVSFYNNEISEKSEIFDDQFSVERPDGSNFTLKIRSTKLEDSAMYFCASPEGGENTEAFFGQGTRLTVV.

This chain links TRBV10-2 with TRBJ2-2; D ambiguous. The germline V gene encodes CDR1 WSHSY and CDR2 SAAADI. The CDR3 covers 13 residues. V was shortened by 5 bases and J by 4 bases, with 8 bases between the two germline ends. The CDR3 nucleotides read TGCGCCAGCAGTCCCTCTGGCACCGGGGAGCTGTTTTTT. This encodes CASSPSGTGELFF.

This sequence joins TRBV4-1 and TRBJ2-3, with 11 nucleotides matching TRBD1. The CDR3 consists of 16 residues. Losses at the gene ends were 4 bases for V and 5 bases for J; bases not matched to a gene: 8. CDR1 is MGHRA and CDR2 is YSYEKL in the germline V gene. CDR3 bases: TGCGCCAGCAGCCCCGGACAGGGGGCGCTTAAAGATACGCAGTATTTT. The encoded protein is CASSPGQGALKDTQYF.

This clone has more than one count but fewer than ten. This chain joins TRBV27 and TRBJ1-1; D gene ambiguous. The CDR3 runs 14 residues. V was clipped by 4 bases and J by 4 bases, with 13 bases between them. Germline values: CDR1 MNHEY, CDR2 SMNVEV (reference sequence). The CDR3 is CASSWVIGGTEAFF. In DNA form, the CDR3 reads TGTGCCAGCAGTTGGGTCATTGGAGGCACTGAAGCTTTCTTT.

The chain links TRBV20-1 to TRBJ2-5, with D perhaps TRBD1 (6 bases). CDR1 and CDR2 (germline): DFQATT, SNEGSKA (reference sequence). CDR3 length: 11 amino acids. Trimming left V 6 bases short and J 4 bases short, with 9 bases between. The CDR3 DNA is TGCAGTGCGGGGGCCCCAGAGACCCAGTACTTC. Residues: CSAGAPETQYF.

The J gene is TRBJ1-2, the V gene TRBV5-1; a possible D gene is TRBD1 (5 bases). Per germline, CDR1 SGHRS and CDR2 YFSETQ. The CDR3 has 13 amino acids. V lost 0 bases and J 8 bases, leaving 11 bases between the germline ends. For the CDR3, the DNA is TGCGCCAGCAGCTTGGCGGGGGATCGGGGCTACACCTTC. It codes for CASSLAGDRGYTF.

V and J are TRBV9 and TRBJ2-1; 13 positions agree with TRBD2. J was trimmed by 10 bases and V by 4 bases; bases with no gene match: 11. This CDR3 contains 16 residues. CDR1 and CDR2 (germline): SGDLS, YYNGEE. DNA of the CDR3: TGTGCCAGCAGCAAAGCGGGACTAGCGGGATCGAAGGAGCAGTTCTTC. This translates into CASSKAGLAGSKEQFF.

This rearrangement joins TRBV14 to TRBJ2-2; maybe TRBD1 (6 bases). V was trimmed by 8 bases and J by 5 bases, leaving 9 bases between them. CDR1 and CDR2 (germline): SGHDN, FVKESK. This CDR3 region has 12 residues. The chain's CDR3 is CASRDRTGELFF. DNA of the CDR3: TGTGCCAGCCGTGACAGGACCGGGGAGCTGTTTTTT.

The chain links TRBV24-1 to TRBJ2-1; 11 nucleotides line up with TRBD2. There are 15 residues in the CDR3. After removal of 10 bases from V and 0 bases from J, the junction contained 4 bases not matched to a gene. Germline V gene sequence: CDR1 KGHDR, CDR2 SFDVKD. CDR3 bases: TGTGCCACTAGCACTAGCGGGGGCTCCTACAATGAGCAGTTCTTC. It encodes CATSTSGGSYNEQFF.

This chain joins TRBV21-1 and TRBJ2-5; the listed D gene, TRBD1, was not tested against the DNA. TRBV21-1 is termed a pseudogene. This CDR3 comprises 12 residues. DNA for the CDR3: TGTGCCAGCAGCGGACAACAAGAGACCCAGTACTTC. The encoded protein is CASSGQQETQYF.

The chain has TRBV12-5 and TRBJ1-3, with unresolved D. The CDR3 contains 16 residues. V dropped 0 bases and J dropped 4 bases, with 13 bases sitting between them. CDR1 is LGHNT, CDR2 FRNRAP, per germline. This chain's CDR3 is CASGLVREGSGNTIYF. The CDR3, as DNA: TGTGCTAGTGGTTTGGTACGGGAAGGGTCAGGAAACACCATATATTTT.

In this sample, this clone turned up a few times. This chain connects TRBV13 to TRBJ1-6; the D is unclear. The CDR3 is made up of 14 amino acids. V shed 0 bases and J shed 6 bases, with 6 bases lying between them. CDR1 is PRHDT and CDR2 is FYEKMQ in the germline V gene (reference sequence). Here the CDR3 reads CASSLGGVNSPLHF. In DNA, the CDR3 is TGTGCCAGCAGCTTAGGCGGGGTTAATTCACCCCTCCACTTT.

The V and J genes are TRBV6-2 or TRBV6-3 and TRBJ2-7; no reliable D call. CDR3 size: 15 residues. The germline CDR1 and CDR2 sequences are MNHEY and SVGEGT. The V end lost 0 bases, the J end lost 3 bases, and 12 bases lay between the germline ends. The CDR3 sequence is CASSYSGGIYYEQYF. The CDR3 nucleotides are TGTGCCAGCAGTTACTCTGGCGGTATCTACTACGAGCAGTACTTC.

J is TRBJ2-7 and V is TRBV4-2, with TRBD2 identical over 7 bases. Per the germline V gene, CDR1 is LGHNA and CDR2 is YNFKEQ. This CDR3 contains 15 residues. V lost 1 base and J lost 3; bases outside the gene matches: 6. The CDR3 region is CASSQVHSGHYEQYF. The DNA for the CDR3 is TGTGCCAGCAGCCAAGTCCATAGCGGGCACTACGAGCAGTACTTC.

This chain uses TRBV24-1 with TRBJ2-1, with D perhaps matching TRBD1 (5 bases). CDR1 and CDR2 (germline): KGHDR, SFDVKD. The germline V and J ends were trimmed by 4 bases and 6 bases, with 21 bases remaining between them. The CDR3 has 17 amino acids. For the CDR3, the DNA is TGTGCCACCAGTGAGGGTCCCGAGACAGCCTCCCGCAATGAGCAGTTCTTC. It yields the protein CATSEGPETASRNEQFF.

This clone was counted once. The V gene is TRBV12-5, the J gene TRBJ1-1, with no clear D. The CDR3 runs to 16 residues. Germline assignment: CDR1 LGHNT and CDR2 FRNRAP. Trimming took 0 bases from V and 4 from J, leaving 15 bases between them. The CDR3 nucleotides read TGTGCTAGTGGTTTGGTACGGGGTGTATGGGGCACTGAAGCTTTCTTT. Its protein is CASGLVRGVWGTEAFF.

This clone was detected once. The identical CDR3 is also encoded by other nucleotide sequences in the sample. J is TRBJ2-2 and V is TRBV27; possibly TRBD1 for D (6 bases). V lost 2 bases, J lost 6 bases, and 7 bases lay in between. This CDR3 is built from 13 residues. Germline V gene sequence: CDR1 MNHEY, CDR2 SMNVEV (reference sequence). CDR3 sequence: CASSLEGAGELFF. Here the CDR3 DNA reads TGTGCCAGCAGTTTAGAGGGGGCCGGGGAGCTGTTTTTT.

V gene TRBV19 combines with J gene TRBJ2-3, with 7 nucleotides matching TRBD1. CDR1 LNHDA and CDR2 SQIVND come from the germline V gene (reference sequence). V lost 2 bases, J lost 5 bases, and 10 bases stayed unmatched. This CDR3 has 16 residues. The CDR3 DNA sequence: TGTGCCAGTAGTATATCGTCCAGGGGGAATCGAGATACGCAGTATTTT. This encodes CASSISSRGNRDTQYF.

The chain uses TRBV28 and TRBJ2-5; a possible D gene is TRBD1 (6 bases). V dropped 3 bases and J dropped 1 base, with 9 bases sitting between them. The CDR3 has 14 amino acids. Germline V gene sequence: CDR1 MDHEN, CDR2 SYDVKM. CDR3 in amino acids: CASSFKQGQETQYF. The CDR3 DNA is TGTGCCAGCAGTTTCAAACAGGGCCAAGAGACCCAGTACTTC.

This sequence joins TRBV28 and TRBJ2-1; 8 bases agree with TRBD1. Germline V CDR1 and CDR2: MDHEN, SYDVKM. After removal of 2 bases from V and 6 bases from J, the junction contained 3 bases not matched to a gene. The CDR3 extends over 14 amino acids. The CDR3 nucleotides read TGTGCCAGCAGTTTAGGCGACAGGGGCAATGAGCAGTTCTTC. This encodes CASSLGDRGNEQFF.

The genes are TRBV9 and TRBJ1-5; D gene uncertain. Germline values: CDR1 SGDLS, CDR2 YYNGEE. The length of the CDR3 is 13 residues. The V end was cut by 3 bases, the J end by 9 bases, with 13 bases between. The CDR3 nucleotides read TGTGCCAGCAGCGGCCCGGGCGAGGGGCCCCAGCATTTT. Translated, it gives CASSGPGEGPQHF.

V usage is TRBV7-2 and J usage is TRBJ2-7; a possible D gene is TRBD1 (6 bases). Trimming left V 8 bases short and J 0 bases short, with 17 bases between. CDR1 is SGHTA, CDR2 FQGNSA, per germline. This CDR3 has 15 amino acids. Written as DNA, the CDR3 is TGTGCCAGCGAAAGAACAGGGTGGGGCTCCTACGAGCAGTACTTC. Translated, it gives CASERTGWGSYEQYF. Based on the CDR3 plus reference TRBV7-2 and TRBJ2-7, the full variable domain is GAGVSQSPSNKVTEKGKDVELRCDPISGHTALYWYRQSLGQGLEFLIYFQGNSAPDKSGLPSDRFSAERTGGSVSTLTIQRTQQEDSAVYLCASERTGWGSYEQYFGPGTRLTVT.

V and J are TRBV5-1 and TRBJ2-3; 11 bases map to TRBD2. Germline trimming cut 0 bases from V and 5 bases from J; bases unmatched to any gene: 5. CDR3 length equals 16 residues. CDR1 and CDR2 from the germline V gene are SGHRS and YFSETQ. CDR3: CASSLELAGVGDTQYF. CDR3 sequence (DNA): TGCGCCAGCAGCTTGGAACTAGCGGGAGTAGGAGATACGCAGTATTTT.

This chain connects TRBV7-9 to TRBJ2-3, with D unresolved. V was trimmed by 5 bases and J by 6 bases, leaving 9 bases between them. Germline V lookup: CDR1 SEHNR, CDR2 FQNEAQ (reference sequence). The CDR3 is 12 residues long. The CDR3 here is CASSQNVDTQYF. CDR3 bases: TGTGCCAGCAGCCAGAATGTCGATACGCAGTATTTT. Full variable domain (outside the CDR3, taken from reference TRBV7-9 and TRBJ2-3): DTGVSQNPRHKITKRGQNVTFRCDPISEHNRLYWYRQTLGQGPEFLTYFQNEAQLEKSRLLSDRFSAERPKGSFSTLEIQRTEQGDSAMYLCASSQNVDTQYFGPGTRLTVL.

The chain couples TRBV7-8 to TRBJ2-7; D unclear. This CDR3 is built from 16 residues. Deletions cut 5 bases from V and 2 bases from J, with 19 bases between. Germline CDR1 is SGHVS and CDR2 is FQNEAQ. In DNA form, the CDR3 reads TGTGCCAGCAGCGCCCATCTATCGCCCCCCACCTACGAGCAGTACTTC. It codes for CASSAHLSPPTYEQYF.

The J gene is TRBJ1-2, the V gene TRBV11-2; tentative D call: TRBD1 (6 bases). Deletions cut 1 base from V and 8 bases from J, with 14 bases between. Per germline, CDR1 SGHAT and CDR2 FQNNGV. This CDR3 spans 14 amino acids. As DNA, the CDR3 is TGTGCCAGCAGCTTAGCTCACGGGGGGGGCGGCTACACCTTC. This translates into CASSLAHGGGGYTF.

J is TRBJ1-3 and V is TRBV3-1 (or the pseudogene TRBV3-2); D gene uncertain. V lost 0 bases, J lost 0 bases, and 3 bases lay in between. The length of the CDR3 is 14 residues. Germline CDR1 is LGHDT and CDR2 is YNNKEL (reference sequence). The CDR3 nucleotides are TGTGCCAGCAGCCAAGACAGCTCTGGAAACACCATATATTTT. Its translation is CASSQDSSGNTIYF.

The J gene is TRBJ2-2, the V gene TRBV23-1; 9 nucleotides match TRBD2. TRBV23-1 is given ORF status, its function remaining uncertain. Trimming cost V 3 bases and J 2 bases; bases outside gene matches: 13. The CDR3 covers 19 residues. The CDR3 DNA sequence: TGCGCCAGCAGTCACCCCTCTAGCGGGGATCCCGTAAACACCGGGGAGCTGTTTTTT. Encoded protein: CASSHPSSGDPVNTGELFF.